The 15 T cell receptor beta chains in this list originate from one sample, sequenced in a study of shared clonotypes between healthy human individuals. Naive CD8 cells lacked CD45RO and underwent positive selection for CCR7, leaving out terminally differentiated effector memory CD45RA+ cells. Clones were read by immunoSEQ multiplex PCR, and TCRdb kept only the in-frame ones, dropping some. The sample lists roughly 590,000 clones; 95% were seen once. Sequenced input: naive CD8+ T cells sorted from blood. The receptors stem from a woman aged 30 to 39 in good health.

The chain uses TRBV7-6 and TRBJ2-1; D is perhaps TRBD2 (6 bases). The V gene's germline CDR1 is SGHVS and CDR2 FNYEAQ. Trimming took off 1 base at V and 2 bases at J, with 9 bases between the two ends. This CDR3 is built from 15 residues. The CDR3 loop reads CASSLEGGTYNEQFF. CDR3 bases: TGTGCCAGCAGCTTAGAAGGCGGGACCTACAATGAGCAGTTCTTC.

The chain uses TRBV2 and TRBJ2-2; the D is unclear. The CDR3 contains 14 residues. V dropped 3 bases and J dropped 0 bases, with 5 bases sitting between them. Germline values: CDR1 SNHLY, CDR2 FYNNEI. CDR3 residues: CASSDWSNTGELFF. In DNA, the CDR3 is TGTGCCAGCAGTGACTGGTCGAACACCGGGGAGCTGTTTTTT.

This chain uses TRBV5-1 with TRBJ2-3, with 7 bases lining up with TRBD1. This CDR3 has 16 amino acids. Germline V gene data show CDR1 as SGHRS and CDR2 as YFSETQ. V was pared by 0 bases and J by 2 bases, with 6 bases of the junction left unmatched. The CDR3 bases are TGCGCCAGCAGCTTGGCCGGGACAGTATTCACAGATACGCAGTATTTT. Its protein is CASSLAGTVFTDTQYF.

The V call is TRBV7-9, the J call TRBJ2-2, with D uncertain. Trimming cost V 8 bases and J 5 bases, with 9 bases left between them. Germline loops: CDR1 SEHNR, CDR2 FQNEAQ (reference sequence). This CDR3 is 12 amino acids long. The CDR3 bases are TGTGCCAGCTGGGAAGATACCGGGGAGCTGTTTTTT. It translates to CASWEDTGELFF.

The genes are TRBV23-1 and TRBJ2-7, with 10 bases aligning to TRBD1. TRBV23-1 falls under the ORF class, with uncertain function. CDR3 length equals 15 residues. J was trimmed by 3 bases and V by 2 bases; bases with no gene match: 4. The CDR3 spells CASSQRTGGIYEQYF. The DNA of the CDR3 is TGCGCCAGCAGTCAAAGGACAGGGGGAATCTACGAGCAGTACTTC.

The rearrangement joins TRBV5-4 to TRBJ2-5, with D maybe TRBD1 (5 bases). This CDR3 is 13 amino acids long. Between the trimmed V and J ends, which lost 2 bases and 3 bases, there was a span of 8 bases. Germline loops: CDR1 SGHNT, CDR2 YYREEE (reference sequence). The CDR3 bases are TGTGCCAGCAGCTTAGGGGATGAAGAGACCCAGTACTTC. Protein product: CASSLGDEETQYF.

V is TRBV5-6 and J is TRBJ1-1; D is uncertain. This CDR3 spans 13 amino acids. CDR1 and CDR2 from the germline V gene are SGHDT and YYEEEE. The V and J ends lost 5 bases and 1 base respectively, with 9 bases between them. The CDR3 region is CASSSAWNTEAFF. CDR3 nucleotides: TGTGCCAGCAGTTCGGCATGGAACACTGAAGCTTTCTTT.

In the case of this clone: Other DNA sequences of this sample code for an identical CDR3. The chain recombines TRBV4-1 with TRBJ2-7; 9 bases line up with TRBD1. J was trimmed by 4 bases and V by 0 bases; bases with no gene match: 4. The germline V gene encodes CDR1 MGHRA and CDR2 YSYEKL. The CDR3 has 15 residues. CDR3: CASSQDPGQGYEQYF. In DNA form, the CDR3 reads TGCGCCAGCAGCCAAGATCCGGGACAGGGATACGAGCAGTACTTC.

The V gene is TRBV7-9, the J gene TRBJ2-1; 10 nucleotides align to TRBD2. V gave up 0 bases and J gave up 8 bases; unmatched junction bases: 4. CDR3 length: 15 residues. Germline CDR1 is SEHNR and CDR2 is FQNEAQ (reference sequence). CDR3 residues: CASSLASGRADEQFF. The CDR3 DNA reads TGTGCCAGCAGCTTAGCCAGCGGGAGGGCCGATGAGCAGTTCTTC.

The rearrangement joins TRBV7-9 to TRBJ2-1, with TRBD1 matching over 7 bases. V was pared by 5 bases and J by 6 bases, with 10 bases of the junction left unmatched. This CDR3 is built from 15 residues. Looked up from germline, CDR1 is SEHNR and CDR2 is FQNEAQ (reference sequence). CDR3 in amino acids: CASSPDRERVNEQFF. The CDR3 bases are TGTGCCAGCAGCCCAGACAGGGAAAGGGTCAATGAGCAGTTCTTC.

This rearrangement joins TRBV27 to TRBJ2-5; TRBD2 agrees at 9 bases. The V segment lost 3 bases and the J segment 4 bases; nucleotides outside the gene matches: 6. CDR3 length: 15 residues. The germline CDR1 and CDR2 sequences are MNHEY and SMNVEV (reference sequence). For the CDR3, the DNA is TGTGCCAGCAGTTTTATAGCGGGAGTGCGAGAGACCCAGTACTTC. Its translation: CASSFIAGVRETQYF.

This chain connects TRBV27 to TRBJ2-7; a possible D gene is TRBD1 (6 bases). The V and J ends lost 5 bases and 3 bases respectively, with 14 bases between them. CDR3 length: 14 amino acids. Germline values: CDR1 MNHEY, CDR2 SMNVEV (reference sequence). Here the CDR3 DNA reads TGTGCCAGCAGTCATACCGGGACACACTACGAGCAGTACTTC. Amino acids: CASSHTGTHYEQYF.

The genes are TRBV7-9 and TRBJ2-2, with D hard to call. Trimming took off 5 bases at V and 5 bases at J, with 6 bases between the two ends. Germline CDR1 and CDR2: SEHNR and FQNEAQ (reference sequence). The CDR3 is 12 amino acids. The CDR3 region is CASSEWTGELFF. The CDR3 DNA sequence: TGTGCCAGCAGCGAGTGGACCGGGGAGCTGTTTTTT.

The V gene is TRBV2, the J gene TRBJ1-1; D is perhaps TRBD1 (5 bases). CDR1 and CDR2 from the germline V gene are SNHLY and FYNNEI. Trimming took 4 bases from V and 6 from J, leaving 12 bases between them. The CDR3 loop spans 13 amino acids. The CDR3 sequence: CASSVLGRPEAFF. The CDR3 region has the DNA TGTGCCAGCAGTGTACTGGGGCGCCCTGAAGCTTTCTTT.

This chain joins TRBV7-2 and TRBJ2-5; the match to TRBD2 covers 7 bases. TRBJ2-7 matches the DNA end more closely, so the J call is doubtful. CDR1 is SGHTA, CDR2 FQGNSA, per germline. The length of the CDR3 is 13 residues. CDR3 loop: CASGGRGVYEQYF. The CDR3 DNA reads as TGTGCTTCGGGCGGGAGAGGGGTCTACGAGCAGTACTTC.